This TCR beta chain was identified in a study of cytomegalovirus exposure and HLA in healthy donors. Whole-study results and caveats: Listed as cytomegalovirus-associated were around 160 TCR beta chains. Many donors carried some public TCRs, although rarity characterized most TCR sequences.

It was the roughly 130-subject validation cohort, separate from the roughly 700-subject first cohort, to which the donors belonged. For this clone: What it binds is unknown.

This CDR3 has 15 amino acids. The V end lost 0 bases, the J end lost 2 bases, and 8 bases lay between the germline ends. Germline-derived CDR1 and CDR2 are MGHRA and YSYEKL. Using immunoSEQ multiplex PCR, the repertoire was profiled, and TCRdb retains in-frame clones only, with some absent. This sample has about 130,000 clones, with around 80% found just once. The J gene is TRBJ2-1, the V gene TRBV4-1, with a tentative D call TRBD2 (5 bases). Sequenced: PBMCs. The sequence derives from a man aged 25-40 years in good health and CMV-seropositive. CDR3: CASSQDLEAYNEQFF. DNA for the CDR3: TGCGCCAGCAGCCAAGATTTGGAGGCCTACAATGAGCAGTTCTTC.